This TCR beta chain was identified in a study of graft-versus-host responses after intestinal transplantation. Across the study: Multivisceral, liver-intestinal, or isolated intestinal grafts went to recipients.

In its sample, this clone was seen once. The antigen remains undetermined. The CDR3 contains 13 residues. Per germline, CDR1 SGDLS and CDR2 YYNGEE. Trimming left V 0 bases short and J 0 bases short, with 2 bases between. Study-level findings and limits: Allografts of one patient group, those with graft-donor T cell macrochimerism, had high graft-versus-host to host-versus-graft clonal ratios.

Libraries were prepared by immunoSEQ multiplex PCR; TCRdb keeps only in-frame clonotypes and omits some of them. The table has 25,000 to 30,000 clones, about 93% seen once. The starting material was PBMCs, obtained roughly 29 days after intestinal transplant. The sequence derives from a human patient who received an intestinal transplant, so some T cells may come from the graft donor. This chain joins TRBV9 and TRBJ2-3; D not certain. As DNA, the CDR3 is TGTGCCAGCAGCGTAGGCAGCACAGATACGCAGTATTTT. Residues: CASSVGSTDTQYF.